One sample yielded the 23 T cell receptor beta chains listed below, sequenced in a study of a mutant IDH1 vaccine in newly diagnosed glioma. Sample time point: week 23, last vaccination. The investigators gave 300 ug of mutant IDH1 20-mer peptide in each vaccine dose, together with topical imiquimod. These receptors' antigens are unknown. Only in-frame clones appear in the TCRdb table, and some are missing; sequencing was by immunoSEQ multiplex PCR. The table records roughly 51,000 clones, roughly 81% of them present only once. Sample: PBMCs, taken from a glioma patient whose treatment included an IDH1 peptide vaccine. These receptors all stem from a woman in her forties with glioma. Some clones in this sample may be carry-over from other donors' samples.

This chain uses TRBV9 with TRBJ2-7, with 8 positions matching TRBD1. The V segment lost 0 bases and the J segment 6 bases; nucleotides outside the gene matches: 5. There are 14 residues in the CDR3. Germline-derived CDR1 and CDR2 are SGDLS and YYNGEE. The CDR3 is CASSVEAQGGEQYF. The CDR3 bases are TGTGCCAGCAGCGTAGAAGCACAGGGGGGCGAGCAGTACTTC.

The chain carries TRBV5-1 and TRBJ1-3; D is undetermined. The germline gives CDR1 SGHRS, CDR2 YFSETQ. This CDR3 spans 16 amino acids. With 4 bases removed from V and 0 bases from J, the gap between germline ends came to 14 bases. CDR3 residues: CASSPSGPNSGNTIYF. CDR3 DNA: TGCGCCAGCAGCCCCTCTGGGCCTAACTCTGGAAACACCATATATTTT.

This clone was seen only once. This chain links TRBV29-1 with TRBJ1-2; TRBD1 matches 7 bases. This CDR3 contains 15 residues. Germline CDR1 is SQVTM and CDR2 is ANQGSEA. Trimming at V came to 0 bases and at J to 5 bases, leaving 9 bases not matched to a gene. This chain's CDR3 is CSVEEPRQGRYGYTF. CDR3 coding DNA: TGCAGCGTTGAAGAACCCAGACAGGGCAGATATGGCTACACCTTC.

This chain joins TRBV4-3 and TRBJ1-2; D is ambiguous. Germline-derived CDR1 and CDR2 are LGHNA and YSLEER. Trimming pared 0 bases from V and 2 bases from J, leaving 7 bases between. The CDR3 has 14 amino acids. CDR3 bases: TGCGCCAGCAGCCAAGAAACACGGAACTATGGCTACACCTTC. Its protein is CASSQETRNYGYTF.

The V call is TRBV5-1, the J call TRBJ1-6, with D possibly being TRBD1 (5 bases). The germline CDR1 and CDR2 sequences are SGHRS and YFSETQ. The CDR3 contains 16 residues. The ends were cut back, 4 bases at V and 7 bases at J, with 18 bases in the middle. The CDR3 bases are TGCGCCAGCAGCCTCCCGCCCGGGGCACCAAATTCACCCCTCCACTTT. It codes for CASSLPPGAPNSPLHF.

The CDR3 region is CASSPPQGAIRNSPLHF. CDR3 DNA: TGTGCCAGCAGTCCGCCCCAGGGGGCGATTCGAAACTCACCCCTCCACTTT. The genes are TRBV27 and TRBJ1-6, with TRBD1 matching over 8 bases. V dropped 5 bases and J dropped 10; count of bases not matched to a gene: 16. This CDR3 is built from 17 residues. The germline CDR1 and CDR2 sequences are MNHEY and SMNVEV (reference sequence).

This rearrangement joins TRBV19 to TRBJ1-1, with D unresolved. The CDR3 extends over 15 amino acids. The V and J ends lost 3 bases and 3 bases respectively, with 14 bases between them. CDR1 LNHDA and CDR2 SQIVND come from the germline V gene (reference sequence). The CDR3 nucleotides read TGTGCCAGTAGTATCGGGGAAGGTTGGGACACTGAAGCTTTCTTT. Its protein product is CASSIGEGWDTEAFF.

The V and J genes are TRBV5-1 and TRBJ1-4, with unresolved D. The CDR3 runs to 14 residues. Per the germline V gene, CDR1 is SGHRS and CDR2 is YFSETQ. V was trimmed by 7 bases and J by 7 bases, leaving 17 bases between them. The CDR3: CASRDESGGEKLFF. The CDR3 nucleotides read TGCGCCAGCCGAGATGAGTCCGGAGGTGAAAAACTGTTTTTT.

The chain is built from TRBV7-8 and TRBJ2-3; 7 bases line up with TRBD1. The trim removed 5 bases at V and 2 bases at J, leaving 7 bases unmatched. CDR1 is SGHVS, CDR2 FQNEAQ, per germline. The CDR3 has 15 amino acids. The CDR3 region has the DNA TGTGCCAGCAGCATTCGACAGGGTTTCACAGATACGCAGTATTTT. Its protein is CASSIRQGFTDTQYF.

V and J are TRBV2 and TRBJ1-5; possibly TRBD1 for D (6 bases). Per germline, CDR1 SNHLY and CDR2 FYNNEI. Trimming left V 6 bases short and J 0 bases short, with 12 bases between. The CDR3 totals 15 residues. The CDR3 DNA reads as TGTGCCAGCAGGAGGCAGGGGTATAGCAATCAGCCCCAGCATTTT. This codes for CASRRQGYSNQPQHF.

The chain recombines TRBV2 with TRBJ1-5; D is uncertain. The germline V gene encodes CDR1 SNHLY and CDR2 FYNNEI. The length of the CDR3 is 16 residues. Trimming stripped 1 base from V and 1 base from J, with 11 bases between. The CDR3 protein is CASSEVKQTSNQPQHF. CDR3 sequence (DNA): TGTGCCAGCAGTGAAGTAAAACAAACGAGCAATCAGCCCCAGCATTTT. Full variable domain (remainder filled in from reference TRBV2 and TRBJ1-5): EPEVTQTPSHQVTQMGQEVILRCVPISNHLYFYWYRQILGQKVEFLVSFYNNEISEKSEIFDDQFSVERPDGSNFTLKIRSTKLEDSAMYFCASSEVKQTSNQPQHFGDGTRLSIL.

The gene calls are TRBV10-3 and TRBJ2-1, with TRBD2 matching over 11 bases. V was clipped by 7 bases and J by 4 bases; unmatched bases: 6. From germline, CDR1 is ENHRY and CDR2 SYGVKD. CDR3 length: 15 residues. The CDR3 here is CAITATSGEYNEQFF. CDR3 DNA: TGTGCCATCACCGCGACTAGCGGGGAATACAATGAGCAGTTCTTC.

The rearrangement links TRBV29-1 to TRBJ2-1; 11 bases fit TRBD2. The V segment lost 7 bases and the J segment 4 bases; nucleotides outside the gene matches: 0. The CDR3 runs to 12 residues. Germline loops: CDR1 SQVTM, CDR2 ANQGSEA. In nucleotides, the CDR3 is TGCAGCGCTAGCGGGGGGTACAATGAGCAGTTCTTC. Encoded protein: CSASGGYNEQFF.

The CDR3, as DNA: TGTGCCAGCAGCTTAGGAATACCTTATAGCAATCAGCCCCAGCATTTT. Amino acid sequence: CASSLGIPYSNQPQHF. The chain uses TRBV7-2 and TRBJ1-5, with no clear D. The CDR3 loop spans 16 amino acids. Germline V lookup: CDR1 SGHTA, CDR2 FQGNSA. V dropped 1 base and J dropped 0 bases, with 10 bases sitting between them.

The CDR3 is CAWSSVRASGANVLTF. CDR3 bases: TGTGCCTGGAGTAGTGTGAGGGCCTCTGGGGCCAACGTCCTGACTTTC. The V gene is TRBV30, the J gene TRBJ2-6, with D perhaps TRBD2 (5 bases). Per the germline V gene, CDR1 is GTSNPN and CDR2 is SVGIG (reference sequence). The CDR3 has 16 amino acids. With 2 bases removed from V and 0 bases from J, the gap between germline ends came to 11 bases.

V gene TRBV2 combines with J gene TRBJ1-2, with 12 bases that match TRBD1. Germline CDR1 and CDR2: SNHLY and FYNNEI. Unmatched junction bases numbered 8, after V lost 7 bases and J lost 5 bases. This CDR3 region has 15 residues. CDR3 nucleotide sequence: TGTGCCAGCACTGGCGGGACAGGGGGCGGTTATGGCTACACCTTC. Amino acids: CASTGGTGGGYGYTF. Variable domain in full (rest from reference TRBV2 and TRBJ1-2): EPEVTQTPSHQVTQMGQEVILRCVPISNHLYFYWYRQILGQKVEFLVSFYNNEISEKSEIFDDQFSVERPDGSNFTLKIRSTKLEDSAMYFCASTGGTGGGYGYTFGSGTRLTVV.

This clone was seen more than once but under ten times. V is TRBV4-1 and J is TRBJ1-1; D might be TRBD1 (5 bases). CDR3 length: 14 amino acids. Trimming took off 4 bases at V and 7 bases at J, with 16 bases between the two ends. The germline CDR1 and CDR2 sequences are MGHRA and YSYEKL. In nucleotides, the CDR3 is TGCGCCAGCAGCCCCCTGCTGGGGCAGATTGAAGCTTTCTTT. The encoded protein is CASSPLLGQIEAFF.

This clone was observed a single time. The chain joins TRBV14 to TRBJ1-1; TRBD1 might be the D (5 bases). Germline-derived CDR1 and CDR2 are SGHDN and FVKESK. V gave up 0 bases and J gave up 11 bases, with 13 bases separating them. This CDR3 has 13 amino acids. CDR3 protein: CASSQDKEWGAFF. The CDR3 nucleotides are TGTGCCAGCAGCCAAGATAAGGAGTGGGGGGCTTTCTTT.

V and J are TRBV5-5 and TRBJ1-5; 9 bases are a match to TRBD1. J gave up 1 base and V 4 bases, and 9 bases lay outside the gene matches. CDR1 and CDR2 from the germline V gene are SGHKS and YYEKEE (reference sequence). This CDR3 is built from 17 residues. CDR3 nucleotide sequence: TGTGCCAGCAGCCCCGACAGGGGGTTAATGAGCAATCAGCCCCAGCATTTT. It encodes CASSPDRGLMSNQPQHF.

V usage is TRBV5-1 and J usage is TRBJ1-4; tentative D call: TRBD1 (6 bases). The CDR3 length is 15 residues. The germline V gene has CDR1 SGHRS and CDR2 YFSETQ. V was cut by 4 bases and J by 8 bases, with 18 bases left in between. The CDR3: CASSQEQGRDEKLFF. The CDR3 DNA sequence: TGCGCCAGCAGCCAAGAACAGGGAAGGGACGAAAAACTGTTTTTT.

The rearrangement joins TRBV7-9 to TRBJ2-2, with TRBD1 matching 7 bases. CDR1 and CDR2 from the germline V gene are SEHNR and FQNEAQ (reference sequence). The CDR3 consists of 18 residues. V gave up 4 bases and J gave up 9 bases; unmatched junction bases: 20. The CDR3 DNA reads TGTGCCAGCAGCTCACGCTACGACAGGGACCAGGCAGTCCGGGAGCTGTTTTTT. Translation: CASSSRYDRDQAVRELFF.

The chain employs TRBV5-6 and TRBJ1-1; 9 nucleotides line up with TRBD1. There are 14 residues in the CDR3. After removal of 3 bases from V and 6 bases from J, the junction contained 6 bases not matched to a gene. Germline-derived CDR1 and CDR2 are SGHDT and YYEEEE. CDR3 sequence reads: CASSSGTGWPEAFF. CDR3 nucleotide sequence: TGTGCCAGCAGCTCAGGGACAGGGTGGCCTGAAGCTTTCTTT. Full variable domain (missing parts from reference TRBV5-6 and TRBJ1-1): DAGVTQSPTHLIKTRGQQVTLRCSPKSGHDTVSWYQQALGQGPQFIFQYYEEEERQRGNFPDRFSGHQFPNYSSELNVNALLLGDSALYLCASSSGTGWPEAFFGQGTRLTVV.

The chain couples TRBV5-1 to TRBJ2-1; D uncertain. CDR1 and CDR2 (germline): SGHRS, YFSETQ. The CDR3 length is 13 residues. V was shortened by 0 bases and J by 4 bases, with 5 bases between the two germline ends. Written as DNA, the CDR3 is TGCGCCAGCAGCTTGGTAACTTACAATGAGCAGTTCTTC. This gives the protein CASSLVTYNEQFF.